Included here is one T cell receptor (beta chain) sequence, with context. The antigen is unknown. Sequencing used immunoSEQ multiplex PCR; TCRdb keeps in-frame clones, though not all of them. Among 120,000 or so clones listed, roughly 90% were seen once. The data are from a study of cytomegalovirus exposure and HLA in healthy donors. General study findings and limits: That first-cohort TCR clusters tended to co-occur in the approximately 120 validation repertoires was found in a later analysis.

The CDR3 spans 12 residues. Trimming cost V 5 bases and J 1 base, with 5 bases left between them. CDR1 and CDR2 from the germline V gene are GTSNPN and SVGIG (reference sequence). The clonotype was recovered from a woman aged 18-29 years in good health and CMV-seronegative. Sequencing input: PBMCs. The chain joins TRBV30 to TRBJ2-2; D is perhaps TRBD2 (5 bases). The CDR3 here is CAWGRNTGELFF. The DNA of the CDR3 is TGTGCCTGGGGGAGGAACACCGGGGAGCTGTTTTTT.